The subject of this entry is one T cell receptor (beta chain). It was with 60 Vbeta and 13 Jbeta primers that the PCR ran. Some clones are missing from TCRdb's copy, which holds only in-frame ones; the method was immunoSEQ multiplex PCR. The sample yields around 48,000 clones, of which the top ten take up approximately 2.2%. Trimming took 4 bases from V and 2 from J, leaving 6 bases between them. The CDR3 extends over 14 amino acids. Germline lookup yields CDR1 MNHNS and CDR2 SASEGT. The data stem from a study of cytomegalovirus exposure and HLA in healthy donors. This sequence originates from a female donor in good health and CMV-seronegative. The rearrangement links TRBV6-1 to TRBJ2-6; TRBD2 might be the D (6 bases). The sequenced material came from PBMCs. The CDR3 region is CASSGGAGANVLTF. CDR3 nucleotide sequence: TGTGCCAGCAGTGGGGGGGCTGGGGCCAACGTCCTGACTTTC.